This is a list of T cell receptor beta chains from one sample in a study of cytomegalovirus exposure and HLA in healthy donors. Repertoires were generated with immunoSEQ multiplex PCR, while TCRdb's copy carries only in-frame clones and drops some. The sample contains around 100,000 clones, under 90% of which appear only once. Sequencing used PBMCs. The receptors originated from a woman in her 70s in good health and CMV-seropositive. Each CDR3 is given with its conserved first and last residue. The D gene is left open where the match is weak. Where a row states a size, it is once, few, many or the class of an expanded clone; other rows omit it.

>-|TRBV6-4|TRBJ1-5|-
CASSGGTDYSNQPQHF
TGTGCCAGCAGTGGAGGGACGGACTATAGCAATCAGCCCCAGCATTTT
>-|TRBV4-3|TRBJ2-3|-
CASSQTAGTDTQYF
TGCGCCAGCAGCCAGACGGCGGGCACAGATACGCAGTATTTT
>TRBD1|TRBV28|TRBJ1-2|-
CASSFRDSYGYTF
TGTGCCAGCAGTTTCCGGGACAGCTATGGCTACACCTTC
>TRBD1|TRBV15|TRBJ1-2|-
CATSHRQGASGIYGYTF
TGTGCCACCAGCCATAGACAGGGGGCTTCGGGGATCTATGGCTACACCTTC
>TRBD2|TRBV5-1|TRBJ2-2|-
CASGALAGASNTGELFF
TGCGCCAGCGGTGCCCTAGCGGGAGCCTCGAACACCGGGGAGCTGTTTTTT
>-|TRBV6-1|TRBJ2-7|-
CASSELVGRYEQYF
TGTGCCAGCAGTGAACTGGTAGGGAGGTACGAGCAGTACTTC
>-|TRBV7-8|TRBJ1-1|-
CASSNHQYTEAFF
TGTGCCAGCAGCAACCACCAGTACACTGAAGCTTTCTTT
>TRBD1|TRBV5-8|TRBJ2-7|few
CASSRLQGARDEQYF
TGTGCCAGCAGCCGTCTCCAGGGGGCGCGCGACGAGCAGTACTTC
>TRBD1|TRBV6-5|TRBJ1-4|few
CASRPTGGAGEKLFF
TGTGCCAGCAGGCCGACAGGGGGCGCCGGTGAAAAACTGTTTTTT
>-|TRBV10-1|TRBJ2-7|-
CASSDGVNYEQYF
TGCGCCAGCAGTGACGGGGTCAACTACGAGCAGTACTTC
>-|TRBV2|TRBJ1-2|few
CASNFDSAKGYTF
TGTGCCAGCAATTTTGACAGTGCCAAGGGCTACACCTTC
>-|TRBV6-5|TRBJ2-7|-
CASSLTRQRNYEQYF
TGTGCCAGCAGCCTGACCCGTCAGAGGAACTACGAGCAGTACTTC
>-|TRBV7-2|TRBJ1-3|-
CASSLGVSGNTIYF
TGTGCCAGCAGCTTAGGAGTCTCTGGAAACACCATATATTTT
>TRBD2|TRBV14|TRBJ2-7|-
CASSQDREGYEQYF
TGTGCCAGCAGCCAAGACCGGGAGGGCTACGAGCAGTACTTC
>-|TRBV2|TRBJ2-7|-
CASMEGRGPYEQYF
TGTGCCAGCATGGAAGGCAGGGGTCCGTACGAGCAGTACTTC
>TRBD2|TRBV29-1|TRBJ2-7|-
CSVLSGTISYEQYF
TGCAGCGTCCTGAGCGGGACTATCTCCTACGAGCAGTACTTC
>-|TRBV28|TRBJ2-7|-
CASSSGQSYEQYF
TGTGCCAGCAGTTCAGGGCAGTCCTACGAGCAGTACTTC
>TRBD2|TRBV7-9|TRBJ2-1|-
CASSLGFALAGWLANEQFF
TGTGCCAGCAGCTTAGGGTTTGCGCTAGCGGGATGGTTGGCAAATGAGCAGTTCTTC
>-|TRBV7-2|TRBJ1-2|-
CASSSRQRANYGYTF
TGTGCCAGCAGCTCGAGACAGAGAGCTAACTATGGCTACACCTTC
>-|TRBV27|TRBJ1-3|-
CAGFRDWRMLVGNTIYF
TGTGCCGGCTTCCGAGATTGGAGGATGTTAGTTGGAAACACCATATATTTT
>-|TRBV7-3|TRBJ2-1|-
CASSPTRTTGSSYNEQFF
TGTGCCAGCAGCCCAACCCGAACGACAGGCAGCTCCTACAATGAGCAGTTCTTC
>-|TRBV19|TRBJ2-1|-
CASSGLLYNEQFF
TGTGCCAGTAGTGGACTCCTCTACAATGAGCAGTTCTTC
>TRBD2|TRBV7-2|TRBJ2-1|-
CASSSGTSGYNEQFF
TGTGCCAGCAGCTCCGGGACTAGCGGTTACAATGAGCAGTTCTTC
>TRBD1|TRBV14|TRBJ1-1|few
CASSQTGGKNTEAFF
TGTGCCAGCAGCCAGACAGGGGGCAAGAACACTGAAGCTTTCTTT
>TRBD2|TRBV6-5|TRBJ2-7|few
CASRAAQRGEQYF
TGTGCCAGCAGGGCCGCCCAGCGGGGGGAGCAGTACTTC
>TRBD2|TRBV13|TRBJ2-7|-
CASSRTSGSSYEQYF
TGTGCCAGCAGCCGGACTAGCGGGAGTTCCTACGAGCAGTACTTC
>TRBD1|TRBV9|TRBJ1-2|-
CASSVRDRDRGNYGYTF
TGTGCCAGCAGCGTCCGGGACAGGGATCGGGGTAACTATGGCTACACCTTC
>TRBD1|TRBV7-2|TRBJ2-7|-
CASSLAPGQGLEQYF
TGTGCCAGCAGCTTAGCCCCGGGACAGGGATTGGAGCAGTACTTC
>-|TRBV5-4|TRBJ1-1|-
CASSLGHLLNTEAFF
TGTGCCAGCAGCTTGGGCCACCTACTCAACACTGAAGCTTTCTTT
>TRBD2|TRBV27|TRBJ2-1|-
CASSSGVSGRNEQFF
TGTGCCAGCAGTTCCGGCGTTAGCGGGAGGAATGAGCAGTTCTTC